One and the same sample provided the 19 T cell receptor beta chains below, sequenced in a study of identical twins (dated by TCRdb to about 2016). The method behind the library was 5' RACE. The listed sequencing device is Illumina HiSeq 2000. TCRdb ran its own pipeline on the public reads, namely fastp trimming at Q25 and MiXCR clone calling, and kept in-frame beta chains. Entries that share a CDR3 protein sequence are merged under the most common genes and DNA. In this sample the table shows around 250,000 distinct CDR3 sequences, around 8% of which occur a single time. The top ten constitute about 3% of the sample. This sample also appeared in a second study, on yellow fever vaccine responses in identical twins.

Sequences were obtained from CD8+ T cells sorted from blood. The receptor source for this set is a woman younger than 35 in good health.

In this sample, this clonotype turned up many times. The V gene is TRBV12-3 or TRBV12-4, the J gene TRBJ2-1, with D uncertain. The CDR3 sequence is 16 residues long. V was trimmed by 6 bases and J by 0 bases, leaving 15 bases between them. The CDR3: CASRPLNTFSYNEQFF. CDR3 DNA: TGTGCCAGCAGACCTCTGAACACGTTCTCCTACAATGAGCAGTTCTTC.

The table lists this clonotype with many counts. The J gene is TRBJ2-2, the V gene TRBV6-4; 8 bases map to TRBD1. With 6 bases clipped from V and 1 base from J, the junction kept 7 bases outside the gene matches. CDR3 length: 16 residues. Per the germline V gene, CDR1 is MRHNA and CDR2 is SNTAGT. In DNA, the CDR3 is TGTGCCAGCAGCCCGACAGGGGACGGGAACACCGGGGAGCTGTTTTTT. Translating gives CASSPTGDGNTGELFF.

This clonotype has ten or more counts. The rearrangement joins TRBV5-1 to TRBJ1-1; D may be TRBD1 (6 bases). Trimming took 3 bases from V and 2 from J, leaving 14 bases between them. Germline-derived CDR1 and CDR2 are SGHRS and YFSETQ. The CDR3 is 15 residues long. DNA for the CDR3: TGCGCCAGCAGCTCCCTGGGGGGGCGAAACACTGAAGCTTTCTTT. This gives the protein CASSSLGGRNTEAFF.

This clonotype has ten or more counts. The chain joins TRBV9 to TRBJ2-5, with no clear D. The V end was cut by 0 bases, the J end by 4 bases, with 10 bases between. The CDR3 sequence is 14 residues long. Germline V gene sequence: CDR1 SGDLS, CDR2 YYNGEE. CDR3 residues: CASSVGGIGETQYF. The CDR3 bases are TGTGCCAGCAGCGTAGGGGGAATTGGAGAGACCCAGTACTTC.

This chain joins TRBV7-3 and TRBJ2-7; 11 bases match TRBD2. Germline assignment: CDR1 SGHTA and CDR2 FQGTGA. The J segment lost 6 bases and the V segment lost 2 bases, leaving 6 bases of the junction unmatched. This CDR3 region has 15 residues. CDR3 DNA: TGTGCCAGCAGCTTACTAGCGGGGGGCCGTACCGAGCAGTACTTC. Translating gives CASSLLAGGRTEQYF.

V and J are TRBV7-8 and TRBJ2-7, with no clear D. CDR1 SGHVS and CDR2 FQNEAQ come from the germline V gene. Trimming left V 5 bases short and J 0 bases short, with 8 bases between. This CDR3 has 13 amino acids. The chain's CDR3 is CASSIGPSYEQYF. The CDR3 bases are TGTGCCAGCAGCATCGGGCCCTCCTACGAGCAGTACTTC.

The table lists this clonotype with many counts. The chain recombines TRBV4-3 with TRBJ2-1; tentative D call: TRBD2 (6 bases). Trimming shortened V by 0 bases and J by 4 bases, and 13 bases separated the two germline ends. The CDR3 has 16 amino acids. Per the germline V gene, CDR1 is LGHNA and CDR2 is YSLEER. Here the CDR3 DNA reads TGCGCCAGCAGCCAAGATTCTGGGACTTCGTACAATGAGCAGTTCTTC. This translates into CASSQDSGTSYNEQFF.

This clonotype was found a few times. The chain joins TRBV7-9 to TRBJ2-2, with 7 bases identical to TRBD2. CDR1 is SEHNR and CDR2 is FQNEAQ in the germline V gene (reference sequence). The CDR3 runs 16 residues. J was trimmed by 4 bases and V by 1 base; bases with no gene match: 6. CDR3 bases: TGTGCCAGCAGCTTAGACGGGGGGACCCCCACCGGGGAGCTGTTTTTT. This translates into CASSLDGGTPTGELFF.

This clonotype was detected only a few times. This chain joins TRBV12-3 or TRBV12-4 and TRBJ1-5; D not certain. This CDR3 comprises 12 residues. Trimming removed 3 bases at V and 5 bases at J, with 5 bases between. CDR3 sequence (DNA): TGTGCCAGCAGTTTCCCCGATCAGCCCCAGCATTTT. This translates into CASSFPDQPQHF.

This clonotype appeared a few times. The chain is built from TRBV11-2 and TRBJ2-5; 8 bases fit TRBD1. Trimming removed 4 bases from V and 5 bases from J; junction bases left unmatched: 6. Germline values: CDR1 SGHAT, CDR2 FQNNGV. This CDR3 spans 14 amino acids. DNA for the CDR3: TGTGCCAGCAGCTCAAGACAGGGGTGGGAGACCCAGTACTTC. This translates into CASSSRQGWETQYF.

This clonotype was counted only a few times. This sequence joins TRBV7-2 and TRBJ2-5, with 8 bases identical to TRBD2. V gave up 4 bases and J gave up 5 bases; unmatched junction bases: 6. This CDR3 is built from 14 residues. The germline gives CDR1 SGHTA, CDR2 FQGNSA. CDR3 in amino acids: CASSSGGVGETQYF. The CDR3, as DNA: TGTGCCAGCAGCTCGGGGGGGGTAGGGGAGACCCAGTACTTC.

The chain employs TRBV29-1 and TRBJ2-7, with D tentatively TRBD1 (6 bases). The CDR3 runs to 13 residues. Per the germline V gene, CDR1 is SQVTM and CDR2 is ANQGSEA. V lost 8 bases to trimming and J lost 0 bases, with 14 bases between them. The CDR3, as DNA: TGCAGCTATAGGGACACAAGCTCCTACGAGCAGTACTTC. This sequence encodes CSYRDTSSYEQYF.

This clonotype was counted many times. The rearrangement joins TRBV20-1 to TRBJ2-7, with 8 bases lining up with TRBD1. This CDR3 comprises 13 residues. Germline CDR1 reads DFQATT; CDR2 reads SNEGSKA (reference sequence). V lost 5 bases to trimming and J lost 0 bases; unmatched junction nucleotides: 3. The CDR3: CSAVDRVSYEQYF. The CDR3, as DNA: TGCAGTGCTGTGGACAGGGTCTCCTACGAGCAGTACTTC.

The chain has TRBV5-1 and TRBJ2-7; 7 bases line up with TRBD1. With V trimmed by 4 bases and J by 6 bases, 4 bases remained unmatched. From germline, CDR1 is SGHRS and CDR2 YFSETQ. The CDR3 contains 12 residues. In DNA form, the CDR3 reads TGCGCCAGCAGCGGGGACAGAGTCGAGCAGTACTTC. This encodes CASSGDRVEQYF.

The table lists this clonotype with many counts. The CDR3 DNA is TGTGCCAGCAGCGTTAGCGGGGGGGAGGAGACCCAGTACTTC. As protein: CASSVSGGEETQYF. The chain employs TRBV9 and TRBJ2-5; 11 bases line up with TRBD2. CDR1 SGDLS and CDR2 YYNGEE come from the germline V gene. The CDR3 is made up of 14 amino acids. Germline trimming cut 2 bases from V and 5 bases from J; bases unmatched to any gene: 2.

The table lists this clonotype with many counts. The chain carries TRBV24-1 and TRBJ1-4, with D hard to call. This CDR3 has 13 residues. Germline V lookup: CDR1 KGHDR, CDR2 SFDVKD. V dropped 0 bases and J dropped 8 bases, with 6 bases sitting between them. The CDR3 loop reads CATSDLEMEKLFF. CDR3 nucleotide sequence: TGTGCCACCAGTGATTTGGAAATGGAAAAACTGTTTTTT.

This clonotype was seen at least ten times. DNA for the CDR3: TGTGCCAGCAGTAAAATCCGGGACTTCCAAGAGACCCAGTACTTC. This translates into CASSKIRDFQETQYF. The chain recombines TRBV7-9 with TRBJ2-5; D might be TRBD2 (6 bases). CDR1 is SEHNR, CDR2 FQNEAQ, per germline (reference sequence). The CDR3 sequence is 15 residues long. V shed 6 bases and J shed 1 base, with 15 bases lying between them.

This clonotype was counted only a few times. CDR3 nucleotides: TGTGCCAGCAGTCACCGACTAGCGGGAGGAGAGACCCAGTACTTC. Encoded protein: CASSHRLAGGETQYF. The chain is built from TRBV27 and TRBJ2-5; 13 nucleotides line up with TRBD2. Trimming removed 5 bases from V and 4 bases from J; junction bases left unmatched: 4. The CDR3 spans 15 residues. CDR1 MNHEY and CDR2 SMNVEV come from the germline V gene (reference sequence).

This clonotype came up a few times. The V call is TRBV12-3 or TRBV12-4, the J call TRBJ2-3, with no clear D. V lost 6 bases, J lost 0 bases, and 7 bases lay in between. The CDR3 totals 13 residues. CDR3 in DNA: TGTGCCAGCAGCCGAAGAAGCACAGATACGCAGTATTTT. Residues: CASSRRSTDTQYF.